This TCR beta chain stems from a study of regulatory T cells in long-lasting Graves disease. Building the TCR beta libraries relied on iRepertoire HTBI primers, and CDR3 regions underwent Arm-PCR. One entry per CDR3 protein, called by TCRdb with MiXCR from the multiplex PCR reads. This table holds just over 600,000 distinct CDR3 sequences, 16% found once. Time point noted: newly diagnosed GD, antithyroid drugs for less than 3 months. Preparation of the TCR library used RNA extracted from PBMCs. This clonotype came up many times. The CDR3 is 13 amino acids. J was trimmed by 3 bases and V by 6 bases; bases with no gene match: 4. Germline V gene data show CDR1 as MDHEN and CDR2 as SYDVKM. The sample was also linked to a second study, of T cells in Graves' hyperthyroidism and ophthalmopathy.

This material consisted of peripheral blood mononuclear cells (PBMCs), taken at new diagnosis, from a patient treated with antithyroid drugs. This sequence was found in a woman in her 30s with Graves disease. V usage is TRBV28 and J usage is TRBJ1-2, with TRBD1 matching over 7 bases. The chain's CDR3 is CASRPTGDYGYTF. CDR3 DNA: TGTGCCAGCAGGCCCACAGGGGACTATGGCTACACCTTC.